This T cell receptor (beta chain) was captured by sequencing in a study of shared clonotypes between healthy human individuals. Study conclusions and caveats: Non-shared clonotypes showed lower generation probabilities than clonotypes common to all four donors.

Naive CD8 isolation took CD45RO-negative cells positively selected for CCR7 and excluded terminally differentiated effector memory CD45RA+ cells. The healthy adult donors were HIV-negative and reported no recent acute infections or vaccinations. This CDR3 spans 11 amino acids. Germline V gives CDR1 MDHEN, CDR2 SYDVKM. Running of the assay took place at deep level. Assay used: immunoSEQ multiplex PCR; TCRdb lists only in-frame clones, some missing. The data contain some 2.1 million clones, 93% of them singletons. This clone was recorded only once. The antigen remains undetermined. Relative to the germline gene, one junction end is altered; a read error may explain this.

This TCR derives from a man between 18 and 35 years old in good health. Some clones in this sample may be carry-over from other donors' samples. The sequenced material came from naive CD8+ T cells from PBMCs. The chain recombines TRBV28 with TRBJ2-7, with D perhaps being TRBD1 or TRBD2 (5 bases each). Here the CDR3 DNA reads TGTGCCAGCAGCGGGATAGGGACCAAATTCTTC. Translation gives CASSGIGTKFF.